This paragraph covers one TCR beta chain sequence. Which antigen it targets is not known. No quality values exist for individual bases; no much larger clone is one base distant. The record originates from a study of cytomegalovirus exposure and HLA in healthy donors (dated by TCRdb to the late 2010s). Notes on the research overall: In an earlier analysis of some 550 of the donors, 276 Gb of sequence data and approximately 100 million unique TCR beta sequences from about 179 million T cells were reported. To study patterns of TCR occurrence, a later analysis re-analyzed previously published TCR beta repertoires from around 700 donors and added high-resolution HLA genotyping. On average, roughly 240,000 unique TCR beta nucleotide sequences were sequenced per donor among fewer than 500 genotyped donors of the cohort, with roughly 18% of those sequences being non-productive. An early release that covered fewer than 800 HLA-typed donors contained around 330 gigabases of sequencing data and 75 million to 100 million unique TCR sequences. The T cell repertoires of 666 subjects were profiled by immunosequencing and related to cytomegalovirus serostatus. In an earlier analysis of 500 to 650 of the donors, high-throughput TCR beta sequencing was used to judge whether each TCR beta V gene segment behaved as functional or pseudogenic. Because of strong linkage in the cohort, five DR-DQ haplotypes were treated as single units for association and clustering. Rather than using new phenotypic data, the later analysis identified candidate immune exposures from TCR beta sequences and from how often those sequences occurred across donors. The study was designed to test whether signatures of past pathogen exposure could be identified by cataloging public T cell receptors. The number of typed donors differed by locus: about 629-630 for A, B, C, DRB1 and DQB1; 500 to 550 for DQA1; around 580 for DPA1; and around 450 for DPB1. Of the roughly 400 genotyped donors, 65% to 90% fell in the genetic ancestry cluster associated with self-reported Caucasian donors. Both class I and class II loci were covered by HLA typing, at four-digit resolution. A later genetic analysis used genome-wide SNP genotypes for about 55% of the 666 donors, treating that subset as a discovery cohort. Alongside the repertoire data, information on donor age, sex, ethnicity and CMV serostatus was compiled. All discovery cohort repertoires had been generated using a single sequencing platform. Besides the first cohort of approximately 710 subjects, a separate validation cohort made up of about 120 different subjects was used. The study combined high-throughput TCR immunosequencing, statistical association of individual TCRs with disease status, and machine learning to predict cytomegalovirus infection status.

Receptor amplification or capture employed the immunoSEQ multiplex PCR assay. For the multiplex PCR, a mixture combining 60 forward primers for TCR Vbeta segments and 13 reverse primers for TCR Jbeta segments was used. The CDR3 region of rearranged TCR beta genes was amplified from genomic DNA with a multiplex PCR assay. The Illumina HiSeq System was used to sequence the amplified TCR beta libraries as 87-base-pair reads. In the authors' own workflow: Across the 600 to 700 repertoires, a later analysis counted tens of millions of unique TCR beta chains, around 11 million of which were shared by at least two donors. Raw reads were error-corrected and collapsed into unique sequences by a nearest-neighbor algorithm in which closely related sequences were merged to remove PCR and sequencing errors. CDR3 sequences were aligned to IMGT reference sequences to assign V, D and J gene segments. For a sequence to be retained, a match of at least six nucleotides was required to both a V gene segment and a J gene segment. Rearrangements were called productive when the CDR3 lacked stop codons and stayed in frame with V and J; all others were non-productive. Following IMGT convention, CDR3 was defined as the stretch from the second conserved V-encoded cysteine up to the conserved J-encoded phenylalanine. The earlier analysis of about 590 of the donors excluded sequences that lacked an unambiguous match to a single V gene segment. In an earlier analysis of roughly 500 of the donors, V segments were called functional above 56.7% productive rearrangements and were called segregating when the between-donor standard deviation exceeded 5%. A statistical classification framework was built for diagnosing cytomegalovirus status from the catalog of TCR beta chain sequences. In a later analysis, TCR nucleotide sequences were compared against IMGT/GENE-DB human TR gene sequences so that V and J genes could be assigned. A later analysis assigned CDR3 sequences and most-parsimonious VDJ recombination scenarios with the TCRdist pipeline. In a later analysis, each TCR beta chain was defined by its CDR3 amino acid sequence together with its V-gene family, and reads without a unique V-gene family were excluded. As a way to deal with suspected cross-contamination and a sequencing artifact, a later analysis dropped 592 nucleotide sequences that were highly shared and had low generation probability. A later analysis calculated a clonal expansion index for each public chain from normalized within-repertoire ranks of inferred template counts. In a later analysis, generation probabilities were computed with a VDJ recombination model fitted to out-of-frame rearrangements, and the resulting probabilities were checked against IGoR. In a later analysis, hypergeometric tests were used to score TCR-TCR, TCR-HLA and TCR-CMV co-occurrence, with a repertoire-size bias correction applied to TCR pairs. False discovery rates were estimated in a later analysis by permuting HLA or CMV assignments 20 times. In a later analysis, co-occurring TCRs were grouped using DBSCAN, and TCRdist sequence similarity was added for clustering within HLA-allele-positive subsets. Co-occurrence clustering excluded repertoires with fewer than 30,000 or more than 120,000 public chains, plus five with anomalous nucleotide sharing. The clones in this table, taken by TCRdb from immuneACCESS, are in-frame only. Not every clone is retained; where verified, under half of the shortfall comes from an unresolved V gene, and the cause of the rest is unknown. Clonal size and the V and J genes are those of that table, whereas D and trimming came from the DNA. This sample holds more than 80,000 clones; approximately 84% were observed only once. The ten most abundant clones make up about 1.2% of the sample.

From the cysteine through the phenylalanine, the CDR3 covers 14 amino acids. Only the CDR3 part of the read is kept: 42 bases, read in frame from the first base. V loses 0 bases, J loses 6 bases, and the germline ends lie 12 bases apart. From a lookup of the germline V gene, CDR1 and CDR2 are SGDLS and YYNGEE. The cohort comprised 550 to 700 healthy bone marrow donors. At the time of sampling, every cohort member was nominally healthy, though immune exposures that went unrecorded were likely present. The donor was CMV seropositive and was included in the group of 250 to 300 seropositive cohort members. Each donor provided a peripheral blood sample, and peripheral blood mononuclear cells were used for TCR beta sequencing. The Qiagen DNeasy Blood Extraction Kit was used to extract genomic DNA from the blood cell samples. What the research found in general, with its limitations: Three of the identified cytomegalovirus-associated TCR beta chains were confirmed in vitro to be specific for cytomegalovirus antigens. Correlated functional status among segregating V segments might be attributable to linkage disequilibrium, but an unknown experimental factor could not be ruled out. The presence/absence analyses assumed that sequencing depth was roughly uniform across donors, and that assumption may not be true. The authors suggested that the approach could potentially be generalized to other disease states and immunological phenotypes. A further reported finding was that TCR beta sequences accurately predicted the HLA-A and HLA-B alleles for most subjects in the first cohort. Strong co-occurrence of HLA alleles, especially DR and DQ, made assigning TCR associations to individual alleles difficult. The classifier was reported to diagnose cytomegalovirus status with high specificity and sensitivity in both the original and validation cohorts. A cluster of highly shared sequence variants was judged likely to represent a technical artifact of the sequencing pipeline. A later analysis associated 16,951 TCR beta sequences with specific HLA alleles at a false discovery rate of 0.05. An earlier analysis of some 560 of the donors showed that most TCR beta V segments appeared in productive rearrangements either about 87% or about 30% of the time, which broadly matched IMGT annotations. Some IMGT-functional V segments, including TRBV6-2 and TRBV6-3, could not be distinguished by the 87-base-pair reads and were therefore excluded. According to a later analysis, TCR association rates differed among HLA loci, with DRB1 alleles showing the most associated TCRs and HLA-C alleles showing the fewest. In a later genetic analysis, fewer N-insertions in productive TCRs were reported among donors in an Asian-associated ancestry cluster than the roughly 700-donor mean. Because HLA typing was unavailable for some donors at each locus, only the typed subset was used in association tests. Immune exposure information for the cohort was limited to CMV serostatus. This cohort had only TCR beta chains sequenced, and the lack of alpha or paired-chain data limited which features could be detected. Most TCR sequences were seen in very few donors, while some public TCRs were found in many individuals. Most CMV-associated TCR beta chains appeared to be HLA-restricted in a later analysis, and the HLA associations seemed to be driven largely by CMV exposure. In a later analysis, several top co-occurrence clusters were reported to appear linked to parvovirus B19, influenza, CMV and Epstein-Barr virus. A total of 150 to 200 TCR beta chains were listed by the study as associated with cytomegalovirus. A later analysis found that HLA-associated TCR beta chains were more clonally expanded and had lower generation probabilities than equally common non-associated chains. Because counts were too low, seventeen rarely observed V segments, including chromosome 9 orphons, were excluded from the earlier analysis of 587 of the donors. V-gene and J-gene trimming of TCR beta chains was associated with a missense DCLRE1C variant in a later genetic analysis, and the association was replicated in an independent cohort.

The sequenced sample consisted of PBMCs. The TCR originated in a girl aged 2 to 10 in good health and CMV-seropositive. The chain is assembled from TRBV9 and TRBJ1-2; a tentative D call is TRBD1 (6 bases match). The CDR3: CASSVGSRGDGYTF. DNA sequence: TGTGCCAGCAGCGTAGGCTCCAGGGGAGATGGCTACACCTTC.